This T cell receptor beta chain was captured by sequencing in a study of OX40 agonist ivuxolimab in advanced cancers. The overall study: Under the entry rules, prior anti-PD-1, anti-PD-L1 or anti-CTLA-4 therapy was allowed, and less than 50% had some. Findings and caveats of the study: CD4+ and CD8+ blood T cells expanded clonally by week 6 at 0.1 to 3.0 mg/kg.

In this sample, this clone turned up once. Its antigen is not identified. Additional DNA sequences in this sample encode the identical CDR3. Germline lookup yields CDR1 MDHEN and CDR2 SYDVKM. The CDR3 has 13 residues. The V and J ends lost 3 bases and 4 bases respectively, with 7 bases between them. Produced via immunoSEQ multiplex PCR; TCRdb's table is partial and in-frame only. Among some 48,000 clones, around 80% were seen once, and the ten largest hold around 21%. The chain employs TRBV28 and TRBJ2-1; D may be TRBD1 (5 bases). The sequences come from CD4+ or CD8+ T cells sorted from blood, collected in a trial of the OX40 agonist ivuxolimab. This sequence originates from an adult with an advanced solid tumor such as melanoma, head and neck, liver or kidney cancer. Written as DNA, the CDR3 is TGTGCCAGCAGTTTCCCAGGGTACAATGAGCAGTTCTTC. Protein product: CASSFPGYNEQFF.